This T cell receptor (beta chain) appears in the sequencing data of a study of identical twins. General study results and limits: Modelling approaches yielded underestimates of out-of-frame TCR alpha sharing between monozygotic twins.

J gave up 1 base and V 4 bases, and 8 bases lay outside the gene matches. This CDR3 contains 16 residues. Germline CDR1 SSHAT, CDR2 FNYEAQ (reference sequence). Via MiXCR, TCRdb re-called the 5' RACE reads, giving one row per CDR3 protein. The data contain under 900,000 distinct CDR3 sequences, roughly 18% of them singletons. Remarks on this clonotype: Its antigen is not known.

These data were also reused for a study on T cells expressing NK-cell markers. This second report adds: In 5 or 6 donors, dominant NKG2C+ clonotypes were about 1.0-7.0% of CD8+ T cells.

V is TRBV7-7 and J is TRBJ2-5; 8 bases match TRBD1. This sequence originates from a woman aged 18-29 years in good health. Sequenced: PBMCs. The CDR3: CASSSFGTGAQETQYF. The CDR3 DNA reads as TGTGCCAGCAGCTCATTTGGGACAGGCGCCCAAGAGACCCAGTACTTC.